A single sample gave rise to the 26 T cell receptor beta chains below, sequenced in a study of T cell repertoires in aging, cancer and after chemotherapy. The template was genomic DNA from peripheral blood, not RNA. TRB rearrangements spanning V, D and J were amplified using mixed TRB-A/B primers. TCRdb reprocessed the multiplex PCR reads with MiXCR, giving one entry per CDR3 protein. The table shows 750 to 1,000 distinct CDR3 sequences, with around 18% occurring only once. Sequences were obtained from blood. Every receptor here comes from a human donor with a solid tumor.

This clonotype is termed large (0.1 to 1%). The chain combines TRBV7-9 with TRBJ2-7; TRBD1 agrees at 11 bases. The CDR3 is 15 amino acids. V shed 5 bases and J 5 bases; nucleotides not matched to a gene: 8. Germline CDR1 and CDR2: SEHNR and FQNEAQ (reference sequence). The DNA of the CDR3 is TGTGCCAGCAGCCCTCCTCGGGACAGGGGGGACGAGCAGTACTTC. This sequence encodes CASSPPRDRGDEQYF.

In its sample, this clonotype is large (0.1 to 1%). The V call is TRBV5-6, the J call TRBJ2-7; no definite D call. The CDR3 covers 13 residues. Germline V lookup: CDR1 SGHDT, CDR2 YYEEEE. The V and J ends lost 0 bases and 2 bases respectively, with 6 bases between them. CDR3 loop: CASSLDGTYEQYF. As DNA, the CDR3 is TGTGCCAGCAGCTTGGACGGAACCTACGAGCAGTACTTC.

In its sample, this clonotype ranks as medium-sized (0.01 to 0.1%). The V gene is TRBV7-3, the J gene TRBJ2-7; the match to TRBD2 covers 8 bases. Trimming at V came to 0 bases and at J to 4 bases, leaving 8 bases not matched to a gene. This CDR3 has 16 amino acids. Germline CDR1 reads SGHTA; CDR2 reads FQGTGA. Here the CDR3 reads CASSLTGGGPPYEQYF. CDR3 sequence (DNA): TGTGCCAGCAGCTTAACCGGGGGGGGCCCTCCTTACGAGCAGTACTTC.

The chain has TRBV20-1 and TRBJ2-5; 7 bases line up with TRBD1. The CDR3 contains 15 residues. The germline V gene encodes CDR1 DFQATT and CDR2 SNEGSKA (reference sequence). V lost 0 bases, J lost 0 bases, and 4 bases stayed unmatched. The CDR3 loop is CSARDGTAYQETQYF. DNA for the CDR3: TGCAGTGCTAGAGATGGGACAGCTTACCAAGAGACCCAGTACTTC.

This clonotype was picked up a small number of times. This sequence joins TRBV12-3 or TRBV12-4 and TRBJ2-5, with D possibly being TRBD1 (6 bases). The CDR3 extends over 14 amino acids. The ends were cut back, 5 bases at V and 5 bases at J, with 15 bases in the middle. The CDR3, as DNA: TGTGCCAGCAGTGTCAACAGGGCGATGGAGACCCAGTACTTC. Encoded protein: CASSVNRAMETQYF.

By frequency in the sample, this clonotype is medium-sized. The chain combines TRBV12-3 or TRBV12-4 with TRBJ1-1; 7 bases map to TRBD1. This CDR3 region has 14 residues. Trimming at V came to 2 bases and at J to 4 bases, leaving 4 bases not matched to a gene. This CDR3 reads CASSLPSGGTEAFF. CDR3 coding DNA: TGTGCCAGCAGTTTACCGTCAGGGGGCACTGAAGCTTTCTTT.

CDR3 nucleotide sequence: TGTGCCAGCATGCAAGGATCCGTGGGGACCCAGTACTTC. Amino acids: CASMQGSVGTQYF. The chain joins TRBV2 to TRBJ2-5; unclear D gene. CDR1 and CDR2 from the germline V gene are SNHLY and FYNNEI. The CDR3 is made up of 13 amino acids. The V end lost 7 bases, the J end lost 7 bases, and 16 bases lay between the germline ends.

This clonotype counts as large. This CDR3 is CATRTGGNSPLHF. In DNA form, the CDR3 reads TGTGCCACCAGGACAGGGGGAAATTCACCCCTCCACTTT. V and J are TRBV6-1 and TRBJ1-6; 10 nucleotides agree with TRBD1. Germline-derived CDR1 and CDR2 are MNHNS and SASEGT. Trimming at V came to 10 bases and at J to 7 bases, leaving 4 bases not matched to a gene. This CDR3 is 13 amino acids long.

This clonotype showed up just a few times. The rearrangement uses TRBV4-1 and TRBJ1-3; D possibly corresponds to TRBD1 (6 bases). Germline V lookup: CDR1 MGHRA, CDR2 YSYEKL. The CDR3 consists of 19 residues. Deletions cut 4 bases from V and 2 bases from J, with 24 bases between. The CDR3 is CASSRPGGRGPNTGNTIYF. The CDR3 DNA reads TGCGCCAGCAGCCGACCCGGGGGCCGGGGTCCGAATACTGGAAACACCATATATTTT.

V usage is TRBV5-1 and J usage is TRBJ2-5; perhaps TRBD1 as D (5 bases). CDR3 length: 16 residues. Looked up from germline, CDR1 is SGHRS and CDR2 is YFSETQ. Between the trimmed V and J ends, which lost 1 base and 5 bases, there was a span of 18 bases. This chain's CDR3 is CASSLWGQGSRETQYF. CDR3 in DNA: TGCGCCAGCAGCTTGTGGGGCCAGGGTTCCCGGGAGACCCAGTACTTC.

The chain has TRBV27 and TRBJ1-1; D unclear. Germline V gives CDR1 MNHEY, CDR2 SMNVEV (reference sequence). The CDR3 spans 13 residues. Between the trimmed V and J ends, which lost 5 bases and 3 bases, there was a span of 10 bases. The CDR3 coding sequence is TGTGCCAGCAGTAGCGACAAATACACTGAAGCTTTCTTT. This encodes CASSSDKYTEAFF.

In its sample, this clonotype ranks as medium-sized. The CDR3 DNA reads as TGTGCCAGCAGCTTAGGTGGGGGCAGGGTGAACACTGAAGCTTTCTTT. Its translation: CASSLGGGRVNTEAFF. The rearrangement uses TRBV7-9 and TRBJ1-1, with D possibly TRBD1 on 6 matching bases. CDR1 is SEHNR and CDR2 is FQNEAQ in the germline V gene (reference sequence). Trimming removed 1 base at V and 0 bases at J, with 12 bases between. The CDR3 sequence is 16 residues long.

This clonotype ranks as large. The CDR3 bases are TGTGCCAGCAGCTTAGCGCTAGTCACCGGGGAGCTGTTTTTT. Amino acids: CASSLALVTGELFF. V gene TRBV11-2 combines with J gene TRBJ2-2; D unresolved. Germline CDR1 SGHAT, CDR2 FQNNGV. Trimming removed 1 base from V and 4 bases from J, with 7 bases in between. The CDR3 length is 14 residues.

The chain links TRBV5-5 to TRBJ2-7; 12 bases fit TRBD2. V dropped 1 base and J dropped 6; count of bases not matched to a gene: 5. This CDR3 region has 15 residues. Germline V gene data show CDR1 as SGHKS and CDR2 as YYEKEE (reference sequence). This chain's CDR3 is CASSLTSGGPGEQYF. In nucleotides, the CDR3 is TGTGCCAGCAGCTTGACTAGCGGGGGGCCCGGCGAGCAGTACTTC. Supplemented by reference TRBV5-5 and TRBJ2-7, the full variable domain reads DAGVTQSPTHLIKTRGQQVTLRCSPISGHKSVSWYQQVLGQGPQFIFQYYEKEERGRGNFPDRFSARQFPNYSSELNVNALLLGDSALYLCASSLTSGGPGEQYFGPGTRLTVT.

Remarks on this clonotype: Possible read error: a much larger clone is one base away. This chain links TRBV30 with TRBJ1-1; D gene unclear. Looked up from germline, CDR1 is GTSNPN and CDR2 is SVGIG (reference sequence). Trimming pared 3 bases from V and 0 bases from J, leaving 8 bases between. The CDR3 is 13 residues long. The CDR3 nucleotides are TGTGCCTGGAGCCGGGATTTGAACACTGAAGCTTTCTTT. This codes for CAWSRDLNTEAFF. Full variable domain (rest looked up from reference TRBV30 and TRBJ1-1): SQTIHQWPATLVQPVGSPLSLECTVEGTSNPNLYWYRQAAGRGLQLLFYSVGIGQISSEVPQNLSASRPQDRQFILSSKKLLLSDSGFYLCAWSRDLNTEAFFGQGTRLTVV.

Within the sample, this clonotype is medium-sized. V usage is TRBV20-1 and J usage is TRBJ1-3; 7 bases align to TRBD1. V trimming: 5 bases; J trimming: 0 bases; junction bases outside the gene matches: 7. CDR1 DFQATT and CDR2 SNEGSKA come from the germline V gene (reference sequence). CDR3 length: 15 amino acids. The CDR3 spells CSALGQTLSGNTIYF. Here the CDR3 DNA reads TGCAGTGCTCTGGGACAGACCCTCTCTGGAAACACCATATATTTT.

By proportion, this clonotype is medium-sized. The chain uses TRBV7-2 and TRBJ1-4; D gene uncertain. This CDR3 spans 14 amino acids. The V gene lost 2 bases and the J gene lost 5 bases, with 9 bases spanning the gap. In germline, CDR1 is SGHTA, CDR2 FQGNSA. Here the CDR3 DNA reads TGTGCCAGCAGCTTAAAGACGGGAAATGAAAAACTGTTTTTT. Translation gives CASSLKTGNEKLFF.

This clonotype counts as large. V is TRBV5-5 and J is TRBJ2-7, with D tentatively TRBD2 (5 bases). CDR3 length: 14 amino acids. CDR1 and CDR2 from the germline V gene are SGHKS and YYEKEE (reference sequence). With 0 bases removed from V and 4 bases from J, the gap between germline ends came to 11 bases. CDR3 sequence reads: CASSLARGTYEQYF. CDR3 nucleotide sequence: TGTGCCAGCAGCTTGGCCCGGGGAACATACGAGCAGTACTTC. Filled out from reference TRBV5-5 and TRBJ2-7, the complete variable domain reads DAGVTQSPTHLIKTRGQQVTLRCSPISGHKSVSWYQQVLGQGPQFIFQYYEKEERGRGNFPDRFSARQFPNYSSELNVNALLLGDSALYLCASSLARGTYEQYFGPGTRLTVT.

This clonotype is judged large (0.1 to 1%). This chain connects TRBV7-9 to TRBJ1-3; TRBD1 matches 9 bases. The ends lost 5 bases at V and 2 bases at J; junction bases unmatched: 7. This CDR3 is 16 amino acids long. From germline, CDR1 is SEHNR and CDR2 FQNEAQ (reference sequence). In DNA form, the CDR3 reads TGTGCCAGCAGCCGTACGACAGGGGGGCCTGGAAACACCATATATTTT. This translates into CASSRTTGGPGNTIYF. Filled out from reference TRBV7-9 and TRBJ1-3, the complete variable domain reads DTGVSQNPRHKITKRGQNVTFRCDPISEHNRLYWYRQTLGQGPEFLTYFQNEAQLEKSRLLSDRFSAERPKGSFSTLEIQRTEQGDSAMYLCASSRTTGGPGNTIYFGEGSWLTVV.

This clonotype was seen a handful of times. The chain uses TRBV6-4 and TRBJ2-7; 8 bases line up with TRBD2. The CDR3 length is 13 residues. Germline CDR1 reads MRHNA; CDR2 reads SNTAGT. Unmatched junction bases numbered 7, after V lost 5 bases and J lost 7 bases. DNA for the CDR3: TGTGCCAGCAGTTACCAGTCGGGGGGGGAGCAGTACTTC. This translates into CASSYQSGGEQYF.

This clonotype was recorded a few times. The chain combines TRBV4-2 with TRBJ2-5; 8 nucleotides agree with TRBD1. V was pared by 4 bases and J by 1 base, with 8 bases of the junction left unmatched. Germline values: CDR1 LGHNA, CDR2 YNFKEQ. The CDR3 runs to 16 residues. In DNA, the CDR3 is TGTGCCAGCAGCCTGCCTCTAGACAGGGGCCAAGAGACCCAGTACTTC. This sequence encodes CASSLPLDRGQETQYF.

This clonotype is judged large. The gene calls are TRBV10-1 and TRBJ2-3, with 11 bases that match TRBD1. CDR1 WNHNN and CDR2 SYGVQD come from the germline V gene (reference sequence). V trimming: 6 bases; J trimming: 6 bases; junction bases outside the gene matches: 8. The CDR3 is 15 residues long. In nucleotides, the CDR3 is TGCGCCAGCAGACAAGGACAGGGGGCAACGGATACGCAGTATTTT. As protein: CASRQGQGATDTQYF.

As concerns this clonotype: A much larger clonotype is one base distant, so this may be a read error. As DNA, the CDR3 is TGTGCCAGCAGTGTGGAGCTGGAGGTCAATGAGCAGTTCTTC. This translates into CASSVELEVNEQFF. The chain combines TRBV6-6 with TRBJ2-1; maybe TRBD2 (5 bases). Trimming shortened V by 5 bases and J by 6 bases, and 14 bases separated the two germline ends. The CDR3 consists of 14 residues. The germline V gene encodes CDR1 MNHNY and CDR2 SVGAGI (reference sequence).

In the case of this clonotype: A much more abundant neighbour one base away suggests this may be a read error. This chain uses TRBV7-2 with TRBJ2-1, with D unclear. Germline-derived CDR1 and CDR2 are SGHTA and FQGNSA. The CDR3 consists of 16 residues. The V end lost 1 base, the J end lost 7 bases, and 17 bases lay between the germline ends. The CDR3 DNA follows: TGTGCCAGCAGCTTAGAAGGTCCAGCTGGGGTTAATGAGCAGTTCTTC. It is translated as CASSLEGPAGVNEQFF.

This clonotype is medium-sized by share. The chain is built from TRBV12-3 or TRBV12-4 and TRBJ1-2; D uncertain. V lost 3 bases and J lost 14, with 22 bases in between. The CDR3 runs 14 residues. In DNA, the CDR3 is TGTGCCAGCAGTTTCAGGCGGCAGGAGGTGTGGAATACCTTC. Protein sequence: CASSFRRQEVWNTF.

The chain has TRBV30 and TRBJ2-5; either TRBD1 or TRBD2 may fit D (6 bases each). Germline CDR1 GTSNPN, CDR2 SVGIG (reference sequence). This CDR3 has 15 residues. V was clipped by 1 base and J by 5 bases, with 17 bases between them. The CDR3 DNA is TGTGCCTGGAGTGGTGCATGGGGGGCCCGGGAGACCCAGTACTTC. This gives the protein CAWSGAWGARETQYF. Using reference TRBV30 and TRBJ2-5 for the parts outside the CDR3, the full variable domain is SQTIHQWPATLVQPVGSPLSLECTVEGTSNPNLYWYRQAAGRGLQLLFYSVGIGQISSEVPQNLSASRPQDRQFILSSKKLLLSDSGFYLCAWSGAWGARETQYFGPGTRLLVL.